Listed here is a single TCR beta chain. Its antigen is unknown. The identical CDR3 is also encoded by other nucleotide sequences in the sample. The data derive from a study of shared clonotypes between healthy human individuals. Study results and limitations: What naive subsets generally showed was a larger estimated richness than memory subsets showed. The study drew on few donors, limiting represented genetic and exposure-history diversity. Among donors, sharing of clonotypes was expected to be affected by sequencing depth. For sorted subsets, rarefaction showed incomplete sequencing despite large depth.

The CDR3 consists of 13 residues. V lost 0 bases and J lost 2, with 6 bases in between. Germline values: CDR1 SGHRS, CDR2 YFSETQ. Using immunoSEQ multiplex PCR, the repertoire was profiled, and TCRdb retains in-frame clones only, with some absent. The sample comprises roughly 2 million clones, approximately 94% of which are singletons, and 0.1% to 0.15% rests with the top ten. This receptor was identified in a young man in good health. The gene calls are TRBV5-1 and TRBJ2-7; D is ambiguous. Specimen: naive CD4+ T cells sorted from blood. Documented subset: CD45RA+ positively selected. The CDR3 reads CASSLGRTYEQYF. CDR3 DNA sequence: TGCGCCAGCAGCTTGGGCAGGACCTACGAGCAGTACTTC. Looking up the rest from reference TRBV5-1 and TRBJ2-7 gives the full variable domain: KAGVTQTPRYLIKTRGQQVTLSCSPISGHRSVSWYQQTPGQGLQFLFEYFSETQRNKGNFPGRFSGRQFSNSRSEMNVSTLELGDSALYLCASSLGRTYEQYFGPGTRLTVT.